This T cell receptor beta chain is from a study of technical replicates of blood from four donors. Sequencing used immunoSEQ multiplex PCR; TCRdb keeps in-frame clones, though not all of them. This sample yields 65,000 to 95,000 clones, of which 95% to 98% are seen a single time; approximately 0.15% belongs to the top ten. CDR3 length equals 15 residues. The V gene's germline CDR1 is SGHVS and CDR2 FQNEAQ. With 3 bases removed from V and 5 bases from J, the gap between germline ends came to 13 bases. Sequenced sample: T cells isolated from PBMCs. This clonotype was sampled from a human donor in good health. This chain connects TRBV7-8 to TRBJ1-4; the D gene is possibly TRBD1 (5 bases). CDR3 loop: CASSFPRVGNEKLFF. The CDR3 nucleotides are TGTGCCAGCAGCTTCCCCAGGGTAGGAAATGAAAAACTGTTTTTT.